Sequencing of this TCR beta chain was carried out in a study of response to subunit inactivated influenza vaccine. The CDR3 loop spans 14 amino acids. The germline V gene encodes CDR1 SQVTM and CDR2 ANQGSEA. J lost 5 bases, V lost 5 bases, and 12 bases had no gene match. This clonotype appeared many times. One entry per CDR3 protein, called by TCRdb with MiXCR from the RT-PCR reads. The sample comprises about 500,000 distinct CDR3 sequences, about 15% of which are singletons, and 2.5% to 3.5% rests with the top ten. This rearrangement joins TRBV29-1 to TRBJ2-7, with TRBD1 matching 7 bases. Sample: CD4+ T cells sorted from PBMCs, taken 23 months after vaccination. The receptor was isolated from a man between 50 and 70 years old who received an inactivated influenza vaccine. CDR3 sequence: CSVNRDSNVDEQYF. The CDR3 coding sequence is TGCAGCGTTAACCGGGACAGCAATGTCGACGAGCAGTACTTC.